What follows is one TCR beta chain and its context. V shed 3 bases and J shed 4 bases, with 15 bases lying between them. Germline CDR1 is SGHVS and CDR2 is FQNEAQ. This CDR3 comprises 15 residues. These data belong to a study of OX40 agonist ivuxolimab in advanced cancers. Libraries were prepared by immunoSEQ multiplex PCR; TCRdb keeps only in-frame clonotypes and omits some of them. The sample consists of 99,000 or so clones, 90% to 95% of them appearing once. Sequenced material: CD4+ or CD8+ T cells sorted from blood, taken in a trial of the OX40 agonist ivuxolimab. The source of this sequence is an adult with an advanced solid tumor such as melanoma, head and neck, liver or kidney cancer. The rearrangement joins TRBV7-8 to TRBJ1-1, with no clear D. The CDR3 reads CASSFGLDWGTEAFF. The CDR3 DNA follows: TGTGCCAGCAGCTTCGGTCTCGATTGGGGCACTGAAGCTTTCTTT.